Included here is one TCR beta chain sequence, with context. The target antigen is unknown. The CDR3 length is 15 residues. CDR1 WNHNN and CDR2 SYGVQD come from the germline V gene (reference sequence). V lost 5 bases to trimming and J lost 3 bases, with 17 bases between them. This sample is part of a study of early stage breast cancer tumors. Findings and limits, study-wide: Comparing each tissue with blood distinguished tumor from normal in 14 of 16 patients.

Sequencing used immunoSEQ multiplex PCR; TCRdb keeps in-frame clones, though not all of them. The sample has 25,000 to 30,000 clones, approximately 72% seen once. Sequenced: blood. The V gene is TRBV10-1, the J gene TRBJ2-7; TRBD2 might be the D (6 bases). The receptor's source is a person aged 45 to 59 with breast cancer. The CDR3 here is CASSRGTGKSYEQYF. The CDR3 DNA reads TGCGCCAGCAGTCGGGGGACCGGGAAAAGCTACGAGCAGTACTTC.